Listed below are T cell receptor beta chains from one sample, sequenced in a study of vaccination effects on CD4 cells after COVID-19. Using immunoSEQ multiplex PCR, the repertoire was profiled, and TCRdb retains in-frame clones only, with some absent. The sample holds more than 40,000 clones, 55% to 75% seen once. No antigen is known for these receptors. Sequences were derived from CD4+ T cells from PBMCs cultured with HCoV-OC43 spike peptides, sampled before COVID-19 vaccination. The receptors were sampled from a human donor who received a COVID-19 vaccine. CDR3s include the opening cysteine and the closing phenylalanine or tryptophan. A D gene is named only where the DNA matches it firmly. Size values are once, few and many counts, or a class for expanded clones, and some rows have none.

d_gene: TRBD1
v_gene: TRBV29-1
abundance: NA
j_gene: TRBJ2-3
CDR3nt: TGCAGCATGGGGACAGGGGCGTGGACAGATACGCAGTATTTT
CDR3aa: CSMGTGAWTDTQYF

d_gene: NA
v_gene: TRBV28
abundance: NA
j_gene: TRBJ2-7
CDR3nt: TGTGCCAGCAGTTTACTCCACTCCTACGAGCAGTACTTC
CDR3aa: CASSLLHSYEQYF

d_gene: NA
v_gene: TRBV28
abundance: once
j_gene: TRBJ1-1
CDR3nt: TGTGCCAGCAGTTCTTCTTGGGGGGCAAGCGGGAACACTGAAGCTTTCTTT
CDR3aa: CASSSSWGASGNTEAFF

d_gene: NA
v_gene: TRBV21-1
abundance: few
j_gene: TRBJ2-7
CDR3nt: TGTGCCACCCTCTACGAGCAGTACTTC
CDR3aa: CATLYEQYF

d_gene: TRBD1
v_gene: TRBV11-2
abundance: NA
j_gene: TRBJ1-6
CDR3nt: TGTGCCAGCAGCTTAGCTCTCACAGGGGTGAATTCACCCCTCCACTTT
CDR3aa: CASSLALTGVNSPLHF

d_gene: NA
v_gene: TRBV10-3
abundance: NA
j_gene: TRBJ2-1
CDR3nt: TGTGCCGCGGGACCGCGAAATGAGCAGTTCTTC
CDR3aa: CAAGPRNEQFF

d_gene: NA
v_gene: TRBV28
abundance: NA
j_gene: TRBJ1-1
CDR3nt: TGTGCCAGCAGCCTTGGTTCTACAGGTAGGACTGAAGCTTTCTTT
CDR3aa: CASSLGSTGRTEAFF

d_gene: TRBD1
v_gene: TRBV11-2
abundance: NA
j_gene: TRBJ1-1
CDR3nt: TGTGCCAGCAGCTTAGGGACAGGGCGGACTGAAGCTTTCTTT
CDR3aa: CASSLGTGRTEAFF

d_gene: TRBD1
v_gene: TRBV5-6
abundance: few
j_gene: TRBJ2-7
CDR3nt: TGTGCCAGCAGCTTGCAGGGACAGGGGCGAGGGGCCCTCTACGAGCAGTACTTC
CDR3aa: CASSLQGQGRGALYEQYF

d_gene: TRBD2
v_gene: TRBV5-6
abundance: few
j_gene: TRBJ2-1
CDR3nt: TGTGCCAGCAGCCCTGTGATAGGCGGGGGGGCCTACAATGAGCAGTTCTTC
CDR3aa: CASSPVIGGGAYNEQFF

d_gene: NA
v_gene: TRBV20-1
abundance: NA
j_gene: TRBJ1-2
CDR3nt: TGCAGTGCTAACTATGGCTACACCTTC
CDR3aa: CSANYGYTF

d_gene: NA
v_gene: TRBV15
abundance: few
j_gene: TRBJ2-1
CDR3nt: TGTGCCACCAGCAGCGCCGGACACAGCAGAAGCTCCTACAATGAGCAGTTCTTC
CDR3aa: CATSSAGHSRSSYNEQFF

d_gene: NA
v_gene: TRBV21-1
abundance: NA
j_gene: TRBJ2-7
CDR3nt: TGTGCCAGCAGCCCACAGGGGCCATCAACCTACGAGCAGTACTTC
CDR3aa: CASSPQGPSTYEQYF

d_gene: NA
v_gene: TRBV6-5
abundance: few
j_gene: TRBJ1-6
CDR3nt: TGTGCCAGCGGGGACCGGAACTCACCCCTCCACTTT
CDR3aa: CASGDRNSPLHF

d_gene: NA
v_gene: TRBV5-1
abundance: NA
j_gene: TRBJ1-6
CDR3nt: TGCGCCAGCAGAATGTATGATCCGGCGCAAAATTCACCCCTCCACTTT
CDR3aa: CASRMYDPAQNSPLHF

d_gene: NA
v_gene: TRBV7-6
abundance: NA
j_gene: TRBJ1-2
CDR3nt: TGTGCCAGCAGCCCATCCGGGACCGCTAACTATGGCTACACCTTC
CDR3aa: CASSPSGTANYGYTF

d_gene: TRBD1
v_gene: TRBV5-1
abundance: few
j_gene: TRBJ1-2
CDR3nt: TGCGCCAGCAGCCCGGGGACAGGGAGACATGGCTACACCTTC
CDR3aa: CASSPGTGRHGYTF

d_gene: TRBD1
v_gene: TRBV29-1
abundance: NA
j_gene: TRBJ2-2
CDR3nt: TGCAGCGTTGGGACAGGGGGCACCGGGGAGCTGTTTTTT
CDR3aa: CSVGTGGTGELFF

d_gene: NA
v_gene: TRBV6-1
abundance: few
j_gene: TRBJ1-1
CDR3nt: TGTGCCAGCAGTGAAGGGGCCCTTAAAGCTTTCTTT
CDR3aa: CASSEGALKAFF

d_gene: TRBD1
v_gene: TRBV7-9
abundance: NA
j_gene: TRBJ1-1
CDR3nt: TGTGCCAGCAGCTTAGGACCCGGGACAGAGAACACTGAAGCTTTCTTT
CDR3aa: CASSLGPGTENTEAFF

d_gene: NA
v_gene: TRBV20-1
abundance: NA
j_gene: TRBJ1-3
CDR3nt: TGCAGTGCTAGTGAGCCAAGCTCTGGAAACACCATATATTTT
CDR3aa: CSASEPSSGNTIYF

d_gene: NA
v_gene: TRBV7-3
abundance: once
j_gene: TRBJ2-3
CDR3nt: TGTGCCAGCAGCCCCACAGGGACAGATACGCAGTATTTT
CDR3aa: CASSPTGTDTQYF

d_gene: NA
v_gene: TRBV21-1
abundance: many
j_gene: TRBJ1-6
CDR3nt: TGTGCCAGCAGCAAGCTCCCCACGGGGTCACCCCTCCACTTT
CDR3aa: CASSKLPTGSPLHF

d_gene: NA
v_gene: TRBV11-2
abundance: NA
j_gene: TRBJ1-1
CDR3nt: TGTGCCAGCTTGCGGGCCCCCGGGACGACTGAAGCTTTCTTT
CDR3aa: CASLRAPGTTEAFF

d_gene: NA
v_gene: TRBV6-5
abundance: NA
j_gene: TRBJ1-6
CDR3nt: TGTGCCAGCAGTACCGGGACCAATTCACCCCTCCACTTT
CDR3aa: CASSTGTNSPLHF

d_gene: NA
v_gene: TRBV19
abundance: NA
j_gene: TRBJ1-1
CDR3nt: TGTGCCAGTAGTATTTGGGCCCTCGGCAGAAACACTGAAGCTTTCTTT
CDR3aa: CASSIWALGRNTEAFF

d_gene: NA
v_gene: TRBV5-1
abundance: NA
j_gene: TRBJ2-2
CDR3nt: TGCGCCAGCAGCTTGGTACCAGGGAGTACCGGGGAGCTGTTTTTT
CDR3aa: CASSLVPGSTGELFF

d_gene: NA
v_gene: TRBV9
abundance: NA
j_gene: TRBJ2-1
CDR3nt: TGTGCCAGCAGCGTAGGAACCCTGGTCAACAATGAGCAGTTCTTC
CDR3aa: CASSVGTLVNNEQFF

d_gene: NA
v_gene: TRBV15
abundance: NA
j_gene: TRBJ1-1
CDR3nt: TGTGCCACCAGCCGGAATACCGAAGCTTTCTTT
CDR3aa: CATSRNTEAFF

d_gene: NA
v_gene: TRBV11-2
abundance: few
j_gene: TRBJ1-6
CDR3nt: TGTGCCAGCAGCTTAGCGCGGGGCTCACCCCTCCACTTT
CDR3aa: CASSLARGSPLHF

d_gene: TRBD1
v_gene: TRBV18
abundance: NA
j_gene: TRBJ1-1
CDR3nt: TGTGCCAGCTCACCAATCCGGACAGGGGGCACTGAAGCTTTCTTT
CDR3aa: CASSPIRTGGTEAFF

d_gene: NA
v_gene: TRBV4-2
abundance: NA
j_gene: TRBJ2-6
CDR3nt: TGTGCCAGCAGCCAAGATAGCACTGGGGCCAACGTCCTGACTTTC
CDR3aa: CASSQDSTGANVLTF

d_gene: TRBD1
v_gene: TRBV7-3
abundance: NA
j_gene: TRBJ1-2
CDR3nt: TGTGCCAGCAGCCCCGGACAGGGGGCAAGTATGAGCTATGGCTACACCTTC
CDR3aa: CASSPGQGASMSYGYTF

d_gene: TRBD2
v_gene: TRBV5-4
abundance: NA
j_gene: TRBJ2-3
CDR3nt: TGTGCCAGCAGGTCGGGAGGGCCGGTGGACACAGATACGCAGTATTTT
CDR3aa: CASRSGGPVDTDTQYF

d_gene: NA
v_gene: TRBV5-4
abundance: NA
j_gene: TRBJ2-3
CDR3nt: TGTGCCAGCAGCCCTAGTGGAGGGGTAGATACGCAGTATTTT
CDR3aa: CASSPSGGVDTQYF

d_gene: NA
v_gene: TRBV7-9
abundance: NA
j_gene: TRBJ2-7
CDR3nt: TGTGCCAGTATGGACCAGGGTGGGTCCTACGAGCAGTACTTC
CDR3aa: CASMDQGGSYEQYF

d_gene: TRBD2
v_gene: TRBV25-1
abundance: NA
j_gene: TRBJ2-1
CDR3nt: TGTGCCAGCAGTGAATCCCGGCGGGGGAATGAGCAGTTCTTC
CDR3aa: CASSESRRGNEQFF

d_gene: NA
v_gene: TRBV7-2
abundance: NA
j_gene: TRBJ1-6
CDR3nt: TGTGCCAGCAGCTACAGCTCCTATAATTCACCCCTCCACTTT
CDR3aa: CASSYSSYNSPLHF

d_gene: NA
v_gene: TRBV6-6
abundance: NA
j_gene: TRBJ1-5
CDR3nt: TGTGCCAGCAGTCCCAGAAGCGATTTTAGAAGGGCCTGGCAGCCCCAGCATTTT
CDR3aa: CASSPRSDFRRAWQPQHF

d_gene: TRBD1
v_gene: TRBV12-3/TRBV12-4
abundance: NA
j_gene: TRBJ1-4
CDR3nt: TGTGCCAGCAGTTTAGTCAGGGGACAGAAACTGTTTTTT
CDR3aa: CASSLVRGQKLFF

d_gene: NA
v_gene: TRBV6-5
abundance: NA
j_gene: TRBJ1-6
CDR3nt: TGTGCCAGCAGTTACAGCCCTTGGGTACCCCTCCACTTT
CDR3aa: CASSYSPWVPLHF

d_gene: NA
v_gene: TRBV3-1/TRBV3-2
abundance: medium-sized
j_gene: TRBJ1-2
CDR3nt: TGTGCCAGCAGCCAATCGGATGGTGGTGGCTACACCTTC
CDR3aa: CASSQSDGGGYTF

d_gene: NA
v_gene: TRBV5-7
abundance: NA
j_gene: TRBJ1-5
CDR3nt: TGTGCCAGCAGCTCGCGGAAACAGGGCAATCAGCCCCAGCATTTT
CDR3aa: CASSSRKQGNQPQHF

d_gene: NA
v_gene: TRBV7-8
abundance: NA
j_gene: TRBJ1-3
CDR3nt: TGTGCCAGCAGCTCCAGGACTGTGAACACCATATATTTT
CDR3aa: CASSSRTVNTIYF

d_gene: NA
v_gene: TRBV19
abundance: NA
j_gene: TRBJ1-6
CDR3nt: TGTGCCAGTAGCCGAGGGGGGGTAAATTCACCCCTCCACTTT
CDR3aa: CASSRGGVNSPLHF

d_gene: NA
v_gene: TRBV5-8
abundance: NA
j_gene: TRBJ1-1
CDR3nt: TGTGCCAGCAGTCGGGACTCCTCGGCCGCTTTCTTT
CDR3aa: CASSRDSSAAFF

d_gene: NA
v_gene: TRBV6-5
abundance: NA
j_gene: TRBJ2-5
CDR3nt: TGTGCCAGCAACAAAGGCGCCGGGGATCAAGAGACCCAGTACTTC
CDR3aa: CASNKGAGDQETQYF

d_gene: NA
v_gene: TRBV3-1/TRBV3-2
abundance: NA
j_gene: TRBJ2-7
CDR3nt: TGTGCCAGCAGCCAAGGGCAGGGAGGATTTGCCAACGAGCAGTACTTC
CDR3aa: CASSQGQGGFANEQYF